This entry is about one T cell receptor beta chain. Its target antigen remains unknown. Base qualities are missing; no much larger clone stands one base away. This sample is drawn from a study of blood T cell repertoires in COVID-19 (dated by TCRdb to between 2020 and 2021). Regarding the research as a whole: Samples covering the acute and convalescent phases of COVID-19 were provided by collaborators in the United States, Italy and Spain. The prospective study material was composed of cDNA or gDNA derived from T cells, B-cell-depleted T cells, or PBMCs. The dataset comprised deeply sampled blood TCRbeta repertoires from subjects exposed to, actively infected with, or recovered from COVID-19. The repertoires were released in a freely available public database intended as a resource for research on the immune response to SARS-CoV-2. HLA class I and class II types, where available, came from metadata supplied by the sample provider rather than from assay-based typing. The samples were drawn from the first 160 participants of the ongoing ImmuneRACE study and from 1,254 subjects provided by 6 global collaborators. Nearly every sample came with metadata listing a de-identified subject ID, COVID-19 status, age in years and sex. On the study overall, not on this receptor specifically: How much clinical and demographic metadata was included differed by source and by participant, and the metadata was provided uncurated.

TCRbeta CDR3 regions were amplified from genomic DNA by means of the immunoSEQ Assay, a bias-controlled multiplex PCR. The original methods were these. Within the assay, amplification of reference gene primers was used to estimate how many nucleated cells each sample contained. To quantify the absolute abundance of each unique TCRbeta CDR3 rearrangement, sequence reads were collapsed and filtered. Productive Simpson clonality was computed per sample as the square root of Simpson's diversity index over productive rearrangements. Here the immuneACCESS table is served through TCRdb, limited to in-frame sequences with V and J called. Missing clones are a known gap in these copies; in checked studies unresolved V genes cover under half, and the rest lacks a known reason. That table gives V, J and clone size, and the DNA gave D and trimming. The sample has 170,000 or so clones on record, around 87% of them singletons. The biggest ten clones account for less than 0.7% of the sample.

From cysteine to phenylalanine, the CDR3 is 16 amino acids long. CDR3 DNA only is kept here, 48 bases in frame from base 1. CDR1 is given as MNHNS and CDR2 as SASEGT, both from the germline V gene. V was cut back by 1 base and J by 6 bases, leaving a gap of 16 bases between them. One collaborating source in Seattle enrolled patients while the patients were actively infected and followed the patients over time throughout the course of disease. Collaborating institutions collected whole blood in K2EDTA tubes following their own protocols. For TCRbeta analysis, collaborator samples were shipped as frozen whole blood, as isolated PBMCs, or as DNA extracted from either sample type.

The TCR originated in a man in his sixties with COVID-19, enrolled during active disease. The sequence joins TRBV6-1 to TRBJ1-5, with TRBD1 tentatively as D gene (6 bases match). Sequenced input: peripheral blood. The DNA is as follows: TGTGCCAGCAGTGAAGAGGTCCAGGGGAGGGGTCAGCCCCAGCATTTT. The resulting protein is CASSEEVQGRGQPQHF.